This T cell receptor (beta chain) was documented in a study of shared clonotypes between healthy human individuals. Study-level results: The authors sampled blood alone, and tissue repertoires likely differ. Around 5% was the fraction of naive CD4 clonotypes found shared across a few donors. The study generally estimated greater richness for naive than memory subsets.

A remark on this clone: What it recognizes is unknown.

Clones were sequenced by immunoSEQ multiplex PCR, and TCRdb holds only the in-frame ones, with some missing. The data show fewer than 3 million clones, about nine tenths seen once. This CDR3 has 15 residues. V was clipped by 4 bases and J by 3 bases; unmatched bases: 7. The germline gives CDR1 LNHDA, CDR2 SQIVND (reference sequence). The chain has TRBV19 and TRBJ2-7, with 9 bases lining up with TRBD1. Sequencing was done on a sample of naive CD4+ T cells from PBMCs. Sample subset: CD45RA+ positively selected. This sequence originates from a man aged 18 to 29 in good health. Some clones in this sample may be carry-over from other donors' samples. This CDR3 reads CASSRPGQGNYEQYF. The CDR3 DNA reads TGTGCCAGTAGTAGGCCGGGACAGGGAAACTACGAGCAGTACTTC.